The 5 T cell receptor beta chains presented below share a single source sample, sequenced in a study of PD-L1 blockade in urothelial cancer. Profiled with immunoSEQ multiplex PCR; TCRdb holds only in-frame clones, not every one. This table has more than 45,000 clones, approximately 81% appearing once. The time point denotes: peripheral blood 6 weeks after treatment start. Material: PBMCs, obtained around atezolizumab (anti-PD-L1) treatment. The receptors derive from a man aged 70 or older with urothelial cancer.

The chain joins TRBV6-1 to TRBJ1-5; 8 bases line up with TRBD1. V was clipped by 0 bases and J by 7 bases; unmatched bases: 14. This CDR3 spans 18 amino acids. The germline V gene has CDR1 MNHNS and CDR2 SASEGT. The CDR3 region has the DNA TGTGCCAGCAGTGAAGCCGCGGACAGGGTAGGATCAAGACAGCCCCAGCATTTT. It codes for CASSEAADRVGSRQPQHF.

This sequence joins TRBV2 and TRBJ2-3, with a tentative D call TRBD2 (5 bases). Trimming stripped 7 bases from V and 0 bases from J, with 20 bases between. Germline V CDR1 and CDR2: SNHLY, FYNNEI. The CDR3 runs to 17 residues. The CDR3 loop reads CASIRVGSLLSTDTQYF. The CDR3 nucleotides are TGTGCCAGCATTCGGGTGGGGAGCCTACTTAGCACAGATACGCAGTATTTT.

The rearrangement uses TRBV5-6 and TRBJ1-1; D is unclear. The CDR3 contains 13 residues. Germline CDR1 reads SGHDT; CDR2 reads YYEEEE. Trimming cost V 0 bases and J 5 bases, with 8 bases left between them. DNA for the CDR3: TGTGCCAGCAGCTTGGGAGGAATAACTGAAGCTTTCTTT. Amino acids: CASSLGGITEAFF.

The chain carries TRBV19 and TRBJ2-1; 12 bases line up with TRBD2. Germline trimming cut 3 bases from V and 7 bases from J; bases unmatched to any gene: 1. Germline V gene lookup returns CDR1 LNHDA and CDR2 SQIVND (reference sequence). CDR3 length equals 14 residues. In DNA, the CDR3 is TGTGCCAGTAGTATCGGGACTAGCGGGAATGAGCAGTTCTTC. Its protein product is CASSIGTSGNEQFF.

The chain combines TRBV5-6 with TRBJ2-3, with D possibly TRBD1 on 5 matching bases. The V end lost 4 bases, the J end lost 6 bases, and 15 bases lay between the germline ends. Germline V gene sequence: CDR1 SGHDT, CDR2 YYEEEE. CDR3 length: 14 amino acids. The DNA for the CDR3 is TGTGCCAGCAGCGCCGACAGATCCTGGGATACGCAGTATTTT. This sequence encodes CASSADRSWDTQYF.